The text below deals with one T cell receptor beta chain. What it binds is not known. The data were obtained in a study of beta chain features in type 1 diabetes. Across the study: When patients were set against healthy donors, age, gender and cell yields were similar. Study conclusions and caveats: Researchers caution that PCR might favor shorter templates, equally among patients and controls.

Every bit of the isolated RNA underwent reverse transcription, so sequencing read expressed TCRB transcripts. Repertoires were generated with immunoSEQ multiplex PCR, while TCRdb's copy carries only in-frame clones and drops some. The repertoire holds roughly 310,000 clones, with roughly 9.6% as singletons. This TCR derives from a woman aged 25 to 45 in good health. The sequencing input was naive CD4+ T cells from blood.

CDR3 sequence: CSVKTTGVAKNIQYF. CDR3 DNA: TGCAGCGTAAAGACCACAGGAGTAGCCAAAAACATTCAGTACTTC. The V call is TRBV29-1, the J call TRBJ2-4, with TRBD1 as a possible D gene (5 bases). The CDR3 extends over 15 amino acids. The germline gives CDR1 SQVTM, CDR2 ANQGSEA. Trimming removed 6 bases from V and 0 bases from J, with 15 bases in between.